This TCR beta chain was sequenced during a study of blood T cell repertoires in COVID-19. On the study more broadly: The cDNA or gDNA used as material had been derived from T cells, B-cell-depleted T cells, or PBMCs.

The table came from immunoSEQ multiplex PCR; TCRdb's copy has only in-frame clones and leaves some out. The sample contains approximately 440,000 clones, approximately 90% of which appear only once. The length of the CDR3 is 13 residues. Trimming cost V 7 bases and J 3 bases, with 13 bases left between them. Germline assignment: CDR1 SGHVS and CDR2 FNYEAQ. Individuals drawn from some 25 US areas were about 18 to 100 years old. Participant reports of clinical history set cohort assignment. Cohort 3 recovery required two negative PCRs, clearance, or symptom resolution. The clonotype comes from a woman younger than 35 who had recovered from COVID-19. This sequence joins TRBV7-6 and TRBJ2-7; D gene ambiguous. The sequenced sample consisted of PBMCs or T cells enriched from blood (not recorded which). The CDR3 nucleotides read TGTGCCAGCACCCCAGGTTATGGCTACGAGCAGTACTTC. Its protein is CASTPGYGYEQYF.